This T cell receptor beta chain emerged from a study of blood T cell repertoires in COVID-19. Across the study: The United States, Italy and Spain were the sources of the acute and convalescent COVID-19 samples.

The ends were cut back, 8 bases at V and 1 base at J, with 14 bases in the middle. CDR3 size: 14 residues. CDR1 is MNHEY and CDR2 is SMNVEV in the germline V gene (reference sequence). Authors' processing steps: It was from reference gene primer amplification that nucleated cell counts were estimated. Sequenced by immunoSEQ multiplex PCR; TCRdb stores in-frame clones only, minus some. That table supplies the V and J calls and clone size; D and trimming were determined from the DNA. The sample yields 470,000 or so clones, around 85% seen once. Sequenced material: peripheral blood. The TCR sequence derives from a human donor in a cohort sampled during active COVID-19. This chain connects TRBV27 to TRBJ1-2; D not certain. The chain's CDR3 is CASRSDRFNYGYTF. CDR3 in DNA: TGTGCCAGCCGAAGCGACCGCTTTAACTATGGCTACACCTTC.